One sample yielded the 20 T cell receptor beta chains listed below, sequenced in a study of early T cells in non-severe SARS-CoV-2 infection. TCRdb called the 5' RACE reads again in MiXCR, with one record for every CDR3 protein. The sample records approximately 15,000 distinct CDR3 sequences, around 6% being singletons. This sample comprised whole blood, obtained at baseline. The receptor set was obtained from an adult who was a healthcare worker with PCR-confirmed SARS-CoV-2 infection or an uninfected control (not recorded which).

By share of the sample, this clonotype is medium-sized. This rearrangement joins TRBV5-8 to TRBJ1-1; D is uncertain. CDR1 is SGHTS and CDR2 is YDEGEE in the germline V gene. The CDR3 runs to 11 residues. Trimming shortened V by 7 bases and J by 0 bases, and 4 bases separated the two germline ends. The CDR3 nucleotides read TGTGCCAGCGAATTGAACACTGAAGCTTTCTTT. This encodes CASELNTEAFF. Variable domain in full (rest from reference TRBV5-8 and TRBJ1-1): EAGVTQSPTHLIKTRGQQATLRCSPISGHTSVYWYQQALGLGLQFLLWYDEGEERNRGNFPPRFSGRQFPNYSSELNVNALELEDSALYLCASELNTEAFFGQGTRLTVV.

This clonotype was counted many times. The rearrangement joins TRBV14 to TRBJ1-2; D remains unclear. This CDR3 is 13 amino acids long. V lost 3 bases and J 2 bases, leaving 7 bases between the germline ends. Germline CDR1 is SGHDN and CDR2 is FVKESK. CDR3 sequence: CASSHDPNYGYTF. The CDR3 nucleotides are TGTGCCAGCAGCCACGACCCCAACTATGGCTACACCTTC.

There are a few counts of this clonotype. The genes are TRBV5-1 and TRBJ1-4; no firm D call. The CDR3 has 15 amino acids. Germline assignment: CDR1 SGHRS and CDR2 YFSETQ. V lost 2 bases, J lost 0 bases, and 8 bases lay in between. The CDR3 DNA is TGCGCCAGCAGCTTTGACATCGCAACTAATGAAAAACTGTTTTTT. Translating it yields CASSFDIATNEKLFF.

This clonotype was detected many times. V is TRBV3-1 and J is TRBJ2-7, with 7 nucleotides matching TRBD2. V lost 1 base, J lost 0 bases, and 3 bases stayed unmatched. Germline V gives CDR1 LGHDT, CDR2 YNNKEL (reference sequence). The CDR3 is made up of 15 amino acids. CDR3 amino acids: CASSQAWEGSYEQYF. As DNA, the CDR3 is TGTGCCAGCAGCCAAGCATGGGAGGGCTCCTACGAGCAGTACTTC.

This clonotype was picked up many times. This chain joins TRBV4-2 and TRBJ2-3, with 11 bases matching TRBD1. The CDR3 loop spans 16 amino acids. Germline V gives CDR1 LGHNA, CDR2 YNFKEQ. V was pared by 1 base and J by 4 bases, with 4 bases of the junction left unmatched. CDR3 loop: CASSQAPGQGADTQYF. CDR3 bases: TGTGCCAGCAGCCAAGCTCCGGGACAGGGGGCAGATACGCAGTATTTT.

V gene TRBV7-9 combines with J gene TRBJ1-2; D ambiguous. The CDR3 length is 13 residues. V was clipped by 1 base and J by 2 bases, with 5 bases between them. The V gene's germline CDR1 is SEHNR and CDR2 FQNEAQ (reference sequence). This CDR3 is CASSLVSNYGYTF. The CDR3 coding sequence is TGTGCCAGCAGCTTAGTCAGCAACTATGGCTACACCTTC.

Ten or more counts support this clonotype. The chain joins TRBV3-1 to TRBJ1-6; a weak D match, TRBD1 (5 bases). From germline, CDR1 is LGHDT and CDR2 YNNKEL (reference sequence). The V gene lost 6 bases and the J gene lost 7 bases, with 16 bases spanning the gap. The CDR3 sequence is 15 residues long. CDR3 coding DNA: TGTGCCAGCAGGTTCGGGACTGCGAACAATTCACCCCTCCACTTT. Protein sequence: CASRFGTANNSPLHF.

This clonotype was observed many times. The chain has TRBV7-8 and TRBJ2-2; D ambiguous. Deletions cut 3 bases from V and 7 bases from J, with 15 bases between. The CDR3 covers 15 residues. Germline CDR1 is SGHVS and CDR2 is FQNEAQ. Written as DNA, the CDR3 is TGTGCCAGCAGCTTTCTCCCAGGCCGCGACGGGGAGCTGTTTTTT. This sequence encodes CASSFLPGRDGELFF.

The sample holds many counts of this clonotype. J is TRBJ2-3 and V is TRBV4-1; 9 nucleotides line up with TRBD1. Germline CDR1 MGHRA, CDR2 YSYEKL. Losses at the gene ends were 2 bases for V and 1 base for J; bases not matched to a gene: 4. CDR3 length equals 16 residues. CDR3 loop: CASSQRWTGGTDTQYF. The CDR3, as DNA: TGCGCCAGCAGCCAACGGTGGACAGGGGGCACAGATACGCAGTATTTT.

There are many counts of this clonotype. The chain combines TRBV20-1 with TRBJ1-4; TRBD1 aligns across 7 bases. CDR1 DFQATT and CDR2 SNEGSKA come from the germline V gene (reference sequence). J was trimmed by 4 bases and V by 1 base; bases with no gene match: 12. This CDR3 contains 17 residues. CDR3 coding DNA: TGCAGTGCTAGAGGCCAAAGTTACGGGACAGATAATGAAAAACTGTTTTTT. It translates to CSARGQSYGTDNEKLFF.

In this sample, this clonotype turned up many times. The J gene is TRBJ2-7, the V gene TRBV12-5; D tentatively fits TRBD1 or TRBD2 (5 bases each). This CDR3 comprises 13 residues. V was trimmed by 3 bases and J by 5 bases, leaving 11 bases between them. Germline values: CDR1 LGHNT, CDR2 FRNRAP. The chain's CDR3 is CASGLEGRDEQYF. The CDR3 nucleotides read TGTGCTAGTGGTTTAGAGGGGCGGGACGAGCAGTACTTC. Using reference TRBV12-5 and TRBJ2-7 for the parts outside the CDR3, the full variable domain is DARVTQTPRHKVTEMGQEVTMRCQPILGHNTVFWYRQTMMQGLELLAYFRNRAPLDDSGMPKDRFSAEMPDATLATLKIQPSEPRDSAVYFCASGLEGRDEQYFGPGTRLTVT.

In its sample, this clonotype was seen many times. The V and J genes are TRBV20-1 and TRBJ2-1, with 12 bases that match TRBD2. The V and J ends lost 6 bases and 8 bases, in that order; junction bases with no gene match: 5. The CDR3 length is 13 residues. Germline loops: CDR1 DFQATT, CDR2 SNEGSKA (reference sequence). The CDR3 DNA is TGCAGTGCCCGGACTAGCGGGGACCATGAGCAGTTCTTC. Its translation: CSARTSGDHEQFF.

This clonotype appeared many times. The chain has TRBV7-9 and TRBJ2-1; tentatively, D is TRBD2 (5 bases). There are 11 residues in the CDR3. Trimming took 8 bases from V and 4 from J, leaving 6 bases between them. Germline-derived CDR1 and CDR2 are SEHNR and FQNEAQ (reference sequence). In nucleotides, the CDR3 is TGTGCCAGCGAGGGATACAATGAGCAGTTCTTC. It is translated as CASEGYNEQFF.

This clonotype was seen a few times. The rearrangement links TRBV5-1 to TRBJ1-4; D gene ambiguous. CDR3 size: 16 residues. The germline V gene encodes CDR1 SGHRS and CDR2 YFSETQ. The V and J ends lost 0 bases and 0 bases respectively, with 9 bases between them. CDR3 sequence: CASSLVGSPTNEKLFF. In nucleotides, the CDR3 is TGCGCCAGCAGCTTGGTAGGGAGCCCAACTAATGAAAAACTGTTTTTT.

The gene calls are TRBV12-3 or TRBV12-4 and TRBJ2-1; maybe TRBD2 (7 bases). CDR3 size: 19 residues. Trimming shortened V by 0 bases and J by 6 bases, and 24 bases separated the two germline ends. The DNA of the CDR3 is TGTGCCAGCAGTTTAGCGCGGGGGCCAGGGGACAAAGAGGGCAATGAGCAGTTCTTC. Translation: CASSLARGPGDKEGNEQFF.

This clonotype is medium-sized. This chain connects TRBV7-2 to TRBJ1-6; 9 bases are shared with TRBD1. The CDR3 is made up of 15 amino acids. CDR1 and CDR2 from the germline V gene are SGHTA and FQGNSA. V lost 5 bases, J lost 8 bases, and 7 bases stayed unmatched. The chain's CDR3 is CASSPTGQGHSPLHF. Here the CDR3 DNA reads TGTGCCAGCAGCCCCACGGGACAGGGACATTCACCCCTCCACTTT.

This clonotype appeared many times. The chain is built from TRBV20-1 and TRBJ1-6; a weak D match, TRBD1 (5 bases). Trimming stripped 2 bases from V and 17 bases from J, with 16 bases between. CDR3 length: 12 residues. Germline V gives CDR1 DFQATT, CDR2 SNEGSKA (reference sequence). The CDR3 loop is CSARQSGAVIHF. CDR3 nucleotide sequence: TGCAGTGCTAGACAAAGCGGGGCCGTCATCCACTTT.

This clonotype was detected many times. The chain couples TRBV18 to TRBJ1-5, with D perhaps matching TRBD1 (5 bases). CDR1 is KGHSH, CDR2 LQKENI, per germline. The CDR3 sequence is 13 residues long. V lost 8 bases and J 7 bases, leaving 15 bases between the germline ends. The CDR3 is CASTGSWGQPQHF. In DNA form, the CDR3 reads TGTGCCAGCACGGGTAGTTGGGGCCAGCCCCAGCATTTT.

By sample share, this clonotype is medium-sized. The chain links TRBV2 to TRBJ1-1, with D uncertain. The V and J ends lost 7 bases and 0 bases respectively, with 15 bases between them. This CDR3 spans 15 amino acids. Per germline, CDR1 SNHLY and CDR2 FYNNEI. Here the CDR3 DNA reads TGTGCCAGCACCACGACACGGGGTCTGAACACTGAAGCTTTCTTT. Translated, it gives CASTTTRGLNTEAFF.

The sample holds many counts of this clonotype. This chain links TRBV4-1 with TRBJ2-5; 7 positions match TRBD2. The J segment lost 4 bases and the V segment lost 0 bases, leaving 11 bases of the junction unmatched. The CDR3 runs to 17 residues. In germline, CDR1 is MGHRA, CDR2 YSYEKL. The CDR3 region is CASSQDHGGNTAETQYF. The CDR3 bases are TGCGCCAGCAGCCAAGATCACGGGGGGAATACAGCAGAGACCCAGTACTTC.